A single sample is the source of the 26 T cell receptor beta chains below, sequenced in a study of T cells in Graves' hyperthyroidism and ophthalmopathy. Amplified regions were TCR beta CDR3 sequences from RNA transcripts. Using the HTBI primer set, a first-round RT-PCR was run on the TCR CDR3. MiXCR, run by TCRdb on the multiplex PCR reads, gives a single entry per CDR3 protein. The data show some 180,000 distinct CDR3 sequences, with less than 20% seen just once and 53% held by the top ten. What was sequenced was blood. The receptor source for this set is a woman aged 45-65 years with Graves' hyperthyroidism.

The chain is built from TRBV27 and TRBJ2-3; the match to TRBD2 covers 9 bases. J gave up 1 base and V 6 bases, and 11 bases lay outside the gene matches. Per the germline V gene, CDR1 is MNHEY and CDR2 is SMNVEV (reference sequence). CDR3 length: 17 amino acids. CDR3 coding DNA: TGTGCCAGCAGCTCCCCTTTAGCGGGAGTGGGCACAGATACGCAGTATTTT. Protein: CASSSPLAGVGTDTQYF.

The V and J genes are TRBV11-3 and TRBJ1-5; TRBD1 agrees at 7 bases. The V and J ends lost 0 bases and 0 bases, in that order; junction bases with no gene match: 11. CDR1 is SGHNT and CDR2 is YENEEA in the germline V gene. The CDR3 extends over 19 amino acids. The CDR3 loop reads CASSLEVRDSRYSNQPQHF. Written as DNA, the CDR3 is TGTGCCAGCAGCTTAGAAGTCCGGGACAGCCGATATAGCAATCAGCCCCAGCATTTT.

V is TRBV7-9 and J is TRBJ1-3; D is unclear. The CDR3 runs 14 residues. CDR1 is SEHNR and CDR2 is FQNEAQ in the germline V gene (reference sequence). Trimming left V 4 bases short and J 1 base short, with 8 bases between. DNA for the CDR3: TGTGCCAGCAGCTCCCAGCCGTCTGGAAACACCATATATTTT. Amino acid sequence: CASSSQPSGNTIYF. Full variable domain (outside the CDR3, taken from reference TRBV7-9 and TRBJ1-3): DTGVSQNPRHKITKRGQNVTFRCDPISEHNRLYWYRQTLGQGPEFLTYFQNEAQLEKSRLLSDRFSAERPKGSFSTLEIQRTEQGDSAMYLCASSSQPSGNTIYFGEGSWLTVV.

The chain couples TRBV7-2 to TRBJ2-1; 13 bases are a match to TRBD2. This CDR3 is built from 17 residues. Germline CDR1 reads SGHTA; CDR2 reads FQGNSA. Trimming removed 1 base from V and 2 bases from J; junction bases left unmatched: 2. The CDR3 DNA reads as TGTGCCAGCAGCTTAGGACTAGCGGGAGGCGCCTACAATGAGCAGTTCTTC. Its translation is CASSLGLAGGAYNEQFF.

This clonotype was counted many times. The V call is TRBV7-3, the J call TRBJ2-5; no definite D call. This CDR3 comprises 13 residues. The V and J ends lost 1 base and 5 bases respectively, with 8 bases between them. Germline values: CDR1 SGHTA, CDR2 FQGTGA. Here the CDR3 DNA reads TGTGCCAGCAGCTTAAACCTCGCTGAGACCCAGTACTTC. This sequence encodes CASSLNLAETQYF.

The chain recombines TRBV7-2 with TRBJ2-7; D is uncertain. Germline V gene sequence: CDR1 SGHTA, CDR2 FQGNSA. The CDR3 covers 16 residues. V dropped 5 bases and J dropped 2 bases, with 19 bases sitting between them. The CDR3: CASSLTQQIGPYEQYF. The CDR3 nucleotides read TGTGCCAGCAGCCTGACTCAGCAGATTGGTCCCTACGAGCAGTACTTC.

This clonotype showed up many times. In nucleotides, the CDR3 is TGTGCCAGCAGCCCTGGGACACTCTACGAGCAGTACTTC. Protein: CASSPGTLYEQYF. The rearrangement joins TRBV28 to TRBJ2-7, with D possibly being TRBD1 (6 bases). The CDR3 is 13 amino acids. Trimming cost V 6 bases and J 3 bases, with 12 bases left between them. CDR1 is MDHEN, CDR2 SYDVKM, per germline.

In this sample, this clonotype turned up many times. The chain combines TRBV5-1 with TRBJ1-1, with 7 positions matching TRBD1. CDR3 size: 15 residues. V dropped 4 bases and J dropped 1; count of bases not matched to a gene: 7. The germline CDR1 and CDR2 sequences are SGHRS and YFSETQ. Here the CDR3 DNA reads TGCGCCAGCAGCATCGGACAGGAAAAGAACACTGAAGCTTTCTTT. Protein sequence: CASSIGQEKNTEAFF.

This clonotype was detected ten times or more. The rearrangement links TRBV12-3 or TRBV12-4 to TRBJ2-2, with D possibly matching TRBD2 (5 bases). The CDR3 runs to 15 residues. Trimming took 7 bases from V and 0 from J, leaving 12 bases between them. CDR3 coding DNA: TGTGCCAGCATGGAGGAACAGACGAACACCGGGGAGCTGTTTTTT. The encoded protein is CASMEEQTNTGELFF.

The J gene is TRBJ2-3, the V gene TRBV29-1, with a weak D call TRBD1 (6 bases). With 5 bases removed from V and 2 bases from J, the gap between germline ends came to 8 bases. Germline V lookup: CDR1 SQVTM, CDR2 ANQGSEA. The CDR3 totals 12 residues. For the CDR3, the DNA is TGCAGCGTTCGGACAGCCACAGATACGCAGTATTTT. Encoded protein: CSVRTATDTQYF.

In its sample, this clonotype was seen a few times. The chain carries TRBV18 and TRBJ1-1; a possible D gene is TRBD1 (6 bases). The CDR3 runs to 13 residues. In germline, CDR1 is KGHSH, CDR2 LQKENI. Trimming stripped 6 bases from V and 6 bases from J, with 14 bases between. DNA of the CDR3: TGTGCCAGCTCCCCCACAGGGTTGGCTGAAGCTTTCTTT. Encoded protein: CASSPTGLAEAFF. Based on the CDR3 plus reference TRBV18 and TRBJ1-1, the full variable domain is NAGVMQNPRHLVRRRGQEARLRCSPMKGHSHVYWYRQLPEEGLKFMVYLQKENIIDESGMPKERFSAEFPKEGPSILRIQQVVRGDSAAYFCASSPTGLAEAFFGQGTRLTVV.

This clonotype was counted at least ten times. The rearrangement links TRBV7-8 to TRBJ2-5, with D maybe TRBD2 (7 bases). V lost 0 bases and J lost 6, with 17 bases in between. The CDR3 has 16 residues. CDR1 SGHVS and CDR2 FQNEAQ come from the germline V gene. In DNA, the CDR3 is TGTGCCAGCAGCTTAGCGGGGGGGGGGCAGTCAAAGACCCAGTACTTC. This translates into CASSLAGGGQSKTQYF.

This clonotype came up many times. The chain employs TRBV27 and TRBJ1-1, with a weak D call TRBD1 (5 bases). The germline V gene encodes CDR1 MNHEY and CDR2 SMNVEV (reference sequence). This CDR3 has 15 amino acids. Trimming shortened V by 5 bases and J by 1 base, and 14 bases separated the two germline ends. The CDR3, as DNA: TGTGCCAGCAGTGCCCTGGGACCCCGGAACACTGAAGCTTTCTTT. Its protein product is CASSALGPRNTEAFF.

The genes are TRBV18 and TRBJ2-1; 8 nucleotides agree with TRBD2. This CDR3 is built from 15 residues. Germline V gives CDR1 KGHSH, CDR2 LQKENI. V trimming: 1 base; J trimming: 7 bases; junction bases outside the gene matches: 6. CDR3 protein: CASSPLAGSGNEQFF. CDR3 nucleotide sequence: TGTGCCAGCTCACCACTAGCGGGGTCGGGTAATGAGCAGTTCTTC. The entire variable domain, with the rest obtained from reference TRBV18 and TRBJ2-1, is as follows: NAGVMQNPRHLVRRRGQEARLRCSPMKGHSHVYWYRQLPEEGLKFMVYLQKENIIDESGMPKERFSAEFPKEGPSILRIQQVVRGDSAAYFCASSPLAGSGNEQFFGPGTRLTVL.

V and J are TRBV9 and TRBJ1-2, with D hard to call. The CDR3 extends over 14 amino acids. Trimming cost V 3 bases and J 4 bases, with 13 bases left between them. In germline, CDR1 is SGDLS, CDR2 YYNGEE. CDR3 amino acids: CASSATDGSYGYTF. The CDR3 DNA is TGTGCCAGCAGCGCCACCGACGGATCCTATGGCTACACCTTC.

For this clonotype: This may be a read error: a much more frequent sequence differs by one nucleotide. The chain carries TRBV12-3 or TRBV12-4 and TRBJ1-2; 7 bases align to TRBD1. Trimming removed 5 bases from V and 7 bases from J; junction bases left unmatched: 10. The CDR3 contains 14 residues. The CDR3 loop is CASSPTQGIIGYTF. The CDR3 DNA reads TGTGCCAGCAGTCCAACACAGGGGATCATTGGCTACACCTTC.

This sequence joins TRBV2 and TRBJ1-1; 8 bases are shared with TRBD1. Trimming cost V 6 bases and J 4 bases; bases outside gene matches: 4. Germline assignment: CDR1 SNHLY and CDR2 FYNNEI. The CDR3 runs 13 residues. The DNA for the CDR3 is TGTGCCAGCAGGCGACAGGGGCCCACTGAAGCTTTCTTT. Translating it yields CASRRQGPTEAFF.

The chain uses TRBV15 and TRBJ2-5, with TRBD2 matching 9 bases. V dropped 1 base and J dropped 4; count of bases not matched to a gene: 7. The CDR3 consists of 16 residues. In germline, CDR1 is LNHNV, CDR2 YYDKDF (reference sequence). The CDR3 loop reads CATSRGASGKGETQYF. Here the CDR3 DNA reads TGTGCCACCAGCAGAGGGGCTAGCGGGAAGGGAGAGACCCAGTACTTC.

The J gene is TRBJ2-5, the V gene TRBV3-1; either TRBD1 or TRBD2 may fit D (5 bases each). The V and J ends lost 1 base and 2 bases respectively, with 5 bases between them. Germline V lookup: CDR1 LGHDT, CDR2 YNNKEL (reference sequence). The CDR3 length is 13 residues. The CDR3 here is CASSQGGQETQYF. The DNA of the CDR3 is TGTGCCAGCAGCCAAGGGGGGCAAGAGACCCAGTACTTC.

The chain recombines TRBV7-9 with TRBJ1-6; the D is unclear. CDR3 length: 15 residues. Trimming pared 2 bases from V and 0 bases from J, leaving 5 bases between. Germline values: CDR1 SEHNR, CDR2 FQNEAQ (reference sequence). The CDR3 sequence is CASSLTSSYNSPLHF. The CDR3 region has the DNA TGTGCCAGCAGCTTAACGAGCTCCTATAATTCACCCCTCCACTTT.

The table lists this clonotype with many counts. The rearrangement uses TRBV7-9 and TRBJ2-7, with D perhaps given as TRBD1 or TRBD2 (6 bases each). Trimming removed 7 bases from V and 7 bases from J, with 23 bases in between. The CDR3 extends over 15 amino acids. Germline V gene data show CDR1 as SEHNR and CDR2 as FQNEAQ (reference sequence). CDR3 nucleotide sequence: TGTGCCAGCACTCCGATAGGGGGGAGATGGTGGGAGCAGTACTTC. It yields the protein CASTPIGGRWWEQYF.

Ten or more counts support this clonotype. This chain connects TRBV12-3 or TRBV12-4 to TRBJ1-3; possibly TRBD1 for D (5 bases). V was trimmed by 2 bases and J by 0 bases, leaving 20 bases between them. This CDR3 region has 19 residues. The CDR3: CASSLYGAIKASSGNTIYF. The CDR3 coding sequence is TGTGCCAGCAGTTTATACGGGGCGATCAAGGCCAGCTCTGGAAACACCATATATTTT.

In its sample, this clonotype was seen many times. The gene calls are TRBV12-3 or TRBV12-4 and TRBJ1-1; D remains ambiguous. Trimming pared 3 bases from V and 4 bases from J, leaving 9 bases between. The CDR3 is made up of 13 amino acids. The CDR3 spells CASSLAEGTEAFF. The CDR3 DNA is TGTGCCAGCAGTTTGGCTGAGGGCACTGAAGCTTTCTTT.

This clonotype was recorded many times. V gene TRBV2 combines with J gene TRBJ1-2; a weak D match, TRBD1 (6 bases). Trimming cost V 7 bases and J 7 bases, with 19 bases left between them. Germline V lookup: CDR1 SNHLY, CDR2 FYNNEI. The CDR3 length is 14 residues. This chain's CDR3 is CASTGAAGAVGYTF. Written as DNA, the CDR3 is TGTGCCAGCACAGGCGCGGCAGGGGCGGTTGGCTACACCTTC.

This clonotype was found many times. The chain has TRBV11-2 and TRBJ2-7, with D perhaps matching TRBD1 (5 bases). There are 13 residues in the CDR3. Germline V gives CDR1 SGHAT, CDR2 FQNNGV. V was pared by 1 base and J by 4 bases, with 8 bases between. This CDR3 reads CASSLARAYEQYF. In nucleotides, the CDR3 is TGTGCCAGCAGCTTAGCCAGGGCGTACGAGCAGTACTTC.

This clonotype showed up many times. The chain links TRBV29-1 to TRBJ1-1; no clear D. The V gene's germline CDR1 is SQVTM and CDR2 ANQGSEA. Between the trimmed V and J ends, which lost 6 bases and 0 bases, there was a span of 11 bases. The CDR3 covers 13 residues. Here the CDR3 reads CSVGSGMNTEAFF. DNA for the CDR3: TGCAGCGTGGGGTCGGGGATGAACACTGAAGCTTTCTTT.